The present T cell receptor (beta chain) was sequenced within a study of blood T cells in healthy people across ages (dated by TCRdb to the mid-2010s). In the study overall: In model experiments, roughly one uniquely barcoded TCR beta cDNA molecule per two T cells was captured by template switching. To track age-related changes in TCR beta repertoire diversity, the study relied on deep sequencing normalized with unique cDNA molecular identifiers. The donors were divided into four age groups: young (average approximately 16 years), middle-aged (approximately 42), aged (roughly 66) and long-lived (roughly 82). To avoid experimental bias, donors of different ages were spread randomly across the sequencing lanes. The study analyzed two additional independent replicas of 1 million unique cDNA reads from the same blood draw for two donors, one aged 18 to 30 and one aged 80 or older.

The germline V gene (reference sequence) yields DFQATT for CDR1 and SNEGSKA for CDR2. A distance of 14 bases separates the germline ends of V and J, which lose 3 bases and 9 bases respectively. From the cysteine through the phenylalanine, the CDR3 covers 12 amino acids. Kept here is only the CDR3 DNA, which spans 36 bases and is read in frame from base 1. What the authors observed across the whole study: Conclusive comparison of naive and antigen-experienced compartments was prevented by the profiling of bulk unsorted PBMCs. As age increased, observed TCR beta diversity per million T cells dropped in a roughly linear way, and a significant reduction was already evident by age 40. Estimates of total diversity based on one million sequenced T cells were considered lower bounds and underestimates. Compared with the aged group, the long-lived group had more naive CD4+ T cells, fewer expanded clones and increased TCR diversity, a pattern suggesting age selection. Because donor CMV infection status was unknown, age-related changes in expanded clonotypes were potentially confounded. A strong correlation was found between observed TCR beta diversity and the percentage of naive T cells measured by flow cytometry.

The donors were roughly 39 Caucasian individuals from Russia, aged about 6 to 95 years, who were systemically healthy. Around 9.7 milliliters of peripheral blood were collected from each donor into EDTA-treated Vacutainer tubes. Ficoll-Paque density-gradient centrifugation was used to isolate PBMCs, with at least 7 million per sample. Trizol reagent was used to extract total RNA from the PBMCs, yielding at least 5 micrograms per sample. For every donor, flow cytometry on a PBMC aliquot measured the percentage of naive CD45RAhigh/CD27high T cells. Library method: 5' RACE. The data were produced on an Illumina HiSeq 2500. A second 7 to 11 cycle PCR used a sample-barcoded 5' primer and a J-beta primer mix. A template-switch 5' adaptor carrying 12 random nucleotides introduced a unique molecular identifier onto each TCR beta cDNA molecule. Each sample yielded at least 3 million CDR3-containing paired-end reads. All of the RNA was converted into first-strand cDNA using the Mint cDNA synthesis kit, with a TRBC-specific oligonucleotide serving as the primer. After uracil-DNA glycosylase treatment, a first 18-cycle PCR used universal primers M1SS and BC2_uni_R on all cDNA. The original pipeline was this. Normalization of each sample was performed by random selection of 1 million high-quality reads, each carrying a distinct molecular identifier. Reads with shared molecular identifiers were discarded instead of being binned into consensus sequences. MiTCR, with a Q25 quality threshold and the strictest error-elimination algorithm, was used for CDR3 identification, clonotype clustering and error correction. A nonparametric unseen species model with Euler transformation was used to estimate a lower bound on total TCR beta diversity. The raw public data were reprocessed by TCRdb itself: fastp quality trimming at Q25, MiXCR clonotype calling, in-frame beta chains only. Each entry is one CDR3 protein sequence, shown with its most common DNA and genes. The V and J calls shown here were made by TCRdb, not taken from the authors' results. The sample records over 1.5 million distinct CDR3 sequences, roughly 50% of which are singletons. 2.1% of the sample is in the top ten clones.

Worth noting for this clonotype: Its antigen remains unidentified. No much larger clonotype is one base removed from it; base qualities were not supplied.

The sequenced material came from blood. This chain joins TRBV20-1 to TRBJ1-1; TRBD1 is a possible D gene, resting on 5 matching bases. This sequence originates from a woman aged 40 to 50 in good health. CDR3 region: CSARAPGGKAFF. The nucleotide sequence reads as follows: TGCAGTGCTAGGGCACCCGGGGGGAAAGCTTTCTTT.